This record covers a single T cell receptor beta chain. This sample is drawn from a study of blood T cell repertoires in COVID-19. Study-level background: Sources were T cells, B-cell-depleted T cells, or PBMCs; the material itself was cDNA or gDNA.

The germline gives CDR1 MDHEN, CDR2 SYDVKM. With V trimmed by 2 bases and J by 3 bases, 7 bases remained unmatched. The CDR3 contains 16 residues. Profiling relied on immunoSEQ multiplex PCR, and the TCRdb table lists in-frame clones only, not all of them. Among 79,000 or so clones, around 86% were seen once, and the ten largest hold 0.85% to 1.2%. The TCR comes from a human donor in a cohort sampled during active COVID-19. Sequenced sample: peripheral blood. The chain is built from TRBV28 and TRBJ2-7; 10 bases fit TRBD2. DNA of the CDR3: TGTGCCAGCAGTTTAGGGGGTACTAGCGGGATCTACGAGCAGTACTTC. It yields the protein CASSLGGTSGIYEQYF. The full variable domain, rest sourced from reference TRBV28 and TRBJ2-7, is DVKVTQSSRYLVKRTGEKVFLECVQDMDHENMFWYRQDPGLGLRLIYFSYDVKMKEKGDIPEGYSVSREKKERFSLILESASTNQTSMYLCASSLGGTSGIYEQYFGPGTRLTVT.